The 15 T cell receptor beta chains presented below share a single source sample, sequenced in a study of tumor-infiltrating lymphocytes in primary liver carcinoma. With around 500 ng total RNA as template and a constant-region primer, TCR beta cDNA was made. Three nested multiplex PCR rounds of slightly modified ARM-PCR generated TCR beta libraries. TRBV1-TRBV30 forward primers and a C-beta reverse primer were used in the first two PCR rounds, which each ran for about 11 cycles. TCRdb itself ran the multiplex PCR reads through MiXCR, one entry per CDR3 protein. The sample shows hundreds of thousands of distinct CDR3 sequences, around three fifths of them seen only once. Both blood RNA, taken from unsorted whole blood, and germline DNA were extracted. Sequencing was carried out using peripheral blood. These receptors all stem from a man aged 35 to 55 with primary liver carcinoma and hepatitis B virus infection.

This clonotype was counted many times. The rearrangement links TRBV11-1 to TRBJ1-2, with a possible D match to TRBD1 (5 bases). V dropped 2 bases and J dropped 2 bases, with 9 bases sitting between them. This CDR3 has 14 amino acids. Germline lookup yields CDR1 SGHAT and CDR2 FQDESV (reference sequence). The CDR3 sequence: CASSLSPGNYGYTF. The CDR3 DNA is TGTGCCAGCAGCTTATCGCCAGGGAACTATGGCTACACCTTC.

V usage is TRBV30 and J usage is TRBJ1-6; D is unresolved. The CDR3 is 11 amino acids. Trimming shortened V by 2 bases and J by 7 bases, and 3 bases separated the two germline ends. Germline-derived CDR1 and CDR2 are GTSNPN and SVGIG (reference sequence). Here the CDR3 reads CAWSLNSPLHF. The CDR3 nucleotides are TGTGCCTGGAGTCTCAATTCACCCCTCCACTTT. The whole variable domain, filled in from reference TRBV30 and TRBJ1-6, reads SQTIHQWPATLVQPVGSPLSLECTVEGTSNPNLYWYRQAAGRGLQLLFYSVGIGQISSEVPQNLSASRPQDRQFILSSKKLLLSDSGFYLCAWSLNSPLHFGNGTRLTVT.

This clonotype appeared once. V gene TRBV6-1 combines with J gene TRBJ2-5; 8 bases are shared with TRBD2. The CDR3 length is 16 residues. Looked up from germline, CDR1 is MNHNS and CDR2 is SASEGT. Trimming removed 5 bases from V and 2 bases from J; junction bases left unmatched: 10. CDR3 in amino acids: CASSLDRGGGQETQYF. The CDR3, as DNA: TGTGCCAGCAGTCTCGACAGAGGCGGGGGGCAAGAGACCCAGTACTTC.

Concerning this clonotype: Relative to the germline gene, one junction end is altered; a read error may explain this. The chain combines TRBV5-1 with TRBJ2-7; TRBD2 matches 14 bases. The CDR3 runs 17 residues. Germline CDR1 reads SGHRS; CDR2 reads YFSETQ. Written as DNA, the CDR3 is TGCGTCAGCAGCGACGAGGGACTAGCGGGAGCAGGGTACGAGCAGTACTTC. Its protein product is CVSSDEGLAGAGYEQYF. The whole variable domain, remainder taken from reference TRBV5-1 and TRBJ2-7, is KAGVTQTPRYLIKTRGQQVTLSCSPISGHRSVSWYQQTPGQGLQFLFEYFSETQRNKGNFPGRFSGRQFSNSRSEMNVSTLELGDSALYLCVSSDEGLAGAGYEQYFGPGTRLTVT.

This clonotype was found once. This chain joins TRBV6-1 and TRBJ2-2; tentatively, D is TRBD2 (7 bases). The CDR3 extends over 15 amino acids. Germline V gene lookup returns CDR1 MNHNS and CDR2 SASEGT. Trimming removed 3 bases from V and 6 bases from J, with 14 bases in between. Here the CDR3 DNA reads TGTGCCAGCAGTGAGGGGGGGGCTATGGCCGGGGAGCTGTTTTTT. Translating it yields CASSEGGAMAGELFF.

This clonotype was seen a handful of times. CDR3 coding DNA: TGTGCCTGGACAGCAAATAGCAATCAGCCCCAGCATTTT. Its translation: CAWTANSNQPQHF. The chain employs TRBV30 and TRBJ1-5; no definite D call. V was shortened by 4 bases and J by 0 bases, with 7 bases between the two germline ends. The germline CDR1 and CDR2 sequences are GTSNPN and SVGIG (reference sequence). The CDR3 has 13 amino acids.

Points on this clonotype: At one end the junction does not follow the germline gene, possibly because of a read error. CDR3 protein: CANKEGTLTRGTTDTQYF. CDR3 DNA sequence: TGTGCCAACAAGGAGGGTACCTTGACGCGGGGGACCACAGATACGCAGTATTTC. The V and J genes are TRBV11-1 and TRBJ2-3; 7 nucleotides agree with TRBD2. Germline lookup yields CDR1 SGHAT and CDR2 FQDESV (reference sequence). The CDR3 has 18 residues.

This chain links TRBV7-8 with TRBJ1-2; 8 bases agree with TRBD1. The V and J ends lost 5 bases and 4 bases, in that order; junction bases with no gene match: 15. The CDR3 extends over 17 amino acids. CDR1 SGHVS and CDR2 FQNEAQ come from the germline V gene. In DNA, the CDR3 is TGTGCCAGCAGCCAGTCCCCCGGACAGGGTGTTTTCTATGGCTACACCTTC. This encodes CASSQSPGQGVFYGYTF.

V is TRBV23-1 and J is TRBJ1-4; D unclear. TRBV23-1 is assigned to the ORF class and has an uncertain function. This CDR3 is 14 amino acids long. The V gene lost 3 bases and the J gene lost 4 bases, with 9 bases spanning the gap. The CDR3 region is CASSQTSHNEKLFF. Written as DNA, the CDR3 is TGCGCCAGCAGTCAGACAAGCCATAATGAAAAACTGTTTTTT.

With regard to this clonotype: A much larger clone differs from this one at a single base, so this may be a read error. This rearrangement joins TRBV29-1 to TRBJ1-4; D uncertain. With 7 bases removed from V and 8 bases from J, the gap between germline ends came to 17 bases. Germline V gene lookup returns CDR1 SQVTM and CDR2 ANQGSEA. The CDR3 totals 13 residues. The CDR3 DNA reads TGCAGCGCTAACCGGGGAAAGAACGAAAAACTGTTTTTT. Its protein product is CSANRGKNEKLFF. Drawing the rest from reference TRBV29-1 and TRBJ1-4, the complete variable domain is SAVISQKPSRDICQRGTSLTIQCQVDSQVTMMFWYRQQPGQSLTLIATANQGSEATYESGFVIDKFPISRPNLTFSTLTVSNMSPEDSSIYLCSANRGKNEKLFFGSGTQLSVL.

This clonotype was detected only a few times. A read error may be the cause here, since a much bigger clone is one base away. The chain carries TRBV6-5 and TRBJ2-5, with no clear D. Germline V gene lookup returns CDR1 MNHEY and CDR2 SVGAGI. V lost 6 bases and J lost 2, with 13 bases in between. The CDR3 consists of 14 residues. CDR3 sequence: CASRNTMTQETQYF. The CDR3 nucleotides read TGTGCCAGCAGAAATACAATGACTCAAGAGACCCAGTACTTC.

Comment on this clonotype: The junction differs from germline at one of its ends, possibly a read error. The chain links TRBV6-5 to TRBJ2-2, with D perhaps TRBD2 (6 bases). From germline, CDR1 is MNHEY and CDR2 SVGAGI. The CDR3 totals 16 residues. The CDR3 DNA reads TGTGCCGGCAGTTACCCGCCGGGAGCGAACACCGGGGAGCTGTTTTTT. Translation gives CAGSYPPGANTGELFF.

Regarding this clonotype: This clone may be a read error of a much larger clone one base away. The conserved phenylalanine or tryptophan is not found at the CDR3 terminus, so this likely reflects a read error. No DNA is shown, since the ends of the CDR3 on it are uncertain; the CDR3 is the one TCRdb lists. CDR3: CASRPGRDLEYL. The chain has TRBV12-3 or TRBV12-4 and TRBJ2-3; the table's D call TRBD1 went unverified against the DNA. Counting both end residues, the CDR3 totals 12 amino acids.

Comment on this clonotype: This may arise from a read error, as a much more abundant clone is one base away. The genes are TRBV6-2 or TRBV6-3 and TRBJ2-1; D is unresolved. CDR1 is MNHEY, CDR2 SVGEGT, per germline. This CDR3 spans 16 amino acids. V lost 0 bases and J lost 4, with 13 bases in between. CDR3 loop: CASSYSAEPIYNEQFF. In DNA form, the CDR3 reads TGTGCCAGCAGTTACTCGGCCGAGCCCATATACAATGAGCAGTTCTTC.

Of note for this clonotype: A read error may produce the germline difference seen at one junction end. The gene calls are TRBV19 and TRBJ2-3; no reliable D call. The CDR3 contains 14 residues. Germline CDR1 LNHDA, CDR2 SQIVND (reference sequence). The DNA of the CDR3 is TGTGCCTGTAGTATAGCCCCGGAAACAGATACGCAGTATTTT. Residues: CACSIAPETDTQYF.